A single sample is the source of the 30 T cell receptor beta chains below, sequenced in a study of OX40 agonist ivuxolimab in advanced cancers. Sequencing was performed with immunoSEQ multiplex PCR; in TCRdb, only in-frame clones are kept and a portion is missing. The sample consists of about 61,000 clones, around 83% of them appearing once. The sequenced sample was CD4+ or CD8+ T cells sorted from blood, obtained in a trial of the OX40 agonist ivuxolimab. Receptors originate from an adult with an advanced solid tumor such as melanoma, head and neck, liver or kidney cancer.

The chain joins TRBV6-5 to TRBJ1-2; a weak D match, TRBD1 (6 bases). This CDR3 has 14 residues. Germline CDR1 reads MNHEY; CDR2 reads SVGAGI. The germline V and J ends were trimmed by 6 bases and 3 bases, with 14 bases remaining between them. The CDR3 DNA reads as TGTGCCAGCAGCTGGGACACCAGGGACTATGGCTACACCTTC. The encoded protein is CASSWDTRDYGYTF.

The chain joins TRBV4-2 to TRBJ2-2, with 16 positions matching TRBD2. CDR3 size: 18 residues. CDR1 is LGHNA and CDR2 is YNFKEQ in the germline V gene. V dropped 3 bases and J dropped 0; count of bases not matched to a gene: 1. The CDR3 region has the DNA TGTGCCAGCAGCCAGGGGACTAGCGGGGGGGCGAACACCGGGGAGCTGTTTTTT. Translation gives CASSQGTSGGANTGELFF.

The chain carries TRBV5-1 and TRBJ2-7, with a possible D match to TRBD2 (6 bases). The CDR3 loop spans 13 amino acids. The germline V and J ends were trimmed by 3 bases and 5 bases, with 12 bases remaining between them. CDR1 is SGHRS, CDR2 YFSETQ, per germline. CDR3 residues: CASSWSEGHEQYF. CDR3 nucleotide sequence: TGCGCCAGCAGCTGGTCGGAGGGCCACGAGCAGTACTTC.

V gene TRBV5-1 combines with J gene TRBJ2-7; 7 nucleotides align to TRBD2. After removal of 1 base from V and 1 base from J, the junction contained 2 bases not matched to a gene. Germline V gives CDR1 SGHRS, CDR2 YFSETQ. This CDR3 is 14 amino acids long. CDR3 DNA sequence: TGCGCCAGCAGCTTGCCTAGCGGTTCCTACGAGCAGTACTTC. Protein product: CASSLPSGSYEQYF.

This rearrangement joins TRBV15 to TRBJ2-5; D not certain. Germline V gene sequence: CDR1 LNHNV, CDR2 YYDKDF (reference sequence). Trimming left V 3 bases short and J 5 bases short, with 13 bases between. The CDR3 is 14 amino acids. The CDR3 DNA sequence: TGTGCCACCAGCAGCCCCCCGTCTAGGGAGACCCAGTACTTC. Translation gives CATSSPPSRETQYF.

This chain connects TRBV6-5 to TRBJ1-1, with D tentatively TRBD1 (5 bases). V was cut by 4 bases and J by 4 bases, with 13 bases left in between. Germline CDR1 and CDR2: MNHEY and SVGAGI. The CDR3 runs 14 residues. The CDR3 bases are TGTGCCAGCAGTTTCTACACAGGACCCACTGAAGCTTTCTTT. Its protein is CASSFYTGPTEAFF.

This chain connects TRBV7-3 to TRBJ2-1, with D unclear. This CDR3 has 15 residues. Trimming removed 5 bases from V and 0 bases from J, with 11 bases in between. CDR1 is SGHTA and CDR2 is FQGTGA in the germline V gene. In DNA, the CDR3 is TGTGCCAGCAGCCCCCAACAGTTCTCCTACAATGAGCAGTTCTTC. The encoded protein is CASSPQQFSYNEQFF.

The rearrangement joins TRBV15 to TRBJ1-4; 8 positions agree with TRBD1. The CDR3 has 15 residues. The V gene's germline CDR1 is LNHNV and CDR2 YYDKDF (reference sequence). V was pared by 0 bases and J by 7 bases, with 4 bases of the junction left unmatched. The CDR3 sequence is CATSRETGVGEKLFF. In DNA, the CDR3 is TGTGCCACCAGCAGAGAGACAGGGGTTGGTGAAAAACTGTTTTTT.

The chain uses TRBV27 and TRBJ2-3, with 9 bases lining up with TRBD1. Trimming cost V 5 bases and J 2 bases; bases outside gene matches: 23. Germline values: CDR1 MNHEY, CDR2 SMNVEV (reference sequence). The CDR3 contains 21 residues. The CDR3 DNA reads TGTGCCAGCAGTGACTACGATGGCCGGTCAGTACAGGGGGCCAACACAGATACGCAGTATTTT. Its translation: CASSDYDGRSVQGANTDTQYF.

The chain has TRBV7-9 and TRBJ2-2; no reliable D call. Germline-derived CDR1 and CDR2 are SEHNR and FQNEAQ (reference sequence). The V end lost 1 base, the J end lost 6 bases, and 15 bases lay between the germline ends. The CDR3 is 16 amino acids. Here the CDR3 DNA reads TGTGCCAGCAGCTTAGTGGCTTGGGCTGAGGCCGGGGAGCTGTTTTTT. This gives the protein CASSLVAWAEAGELFF.

The chain employs TRBV11-2 and TRBJ1-2; D is uncertain. Per germline, CDR1 SGHAT and CDR2 FQNNGV. Trimming stripped 0 bases from V and 9 bases from J, with 11 bases between. The CDR3 loop spans 13 amino acids. The CDR3 bases are TGTGCCAGCAGCTTAGATACAACAGAAAGCTACACCTTC. The encoded protein is CASSLDTTESYTF.

Regarding this clone: At one end, the junction sequence differs from germline, possibly due to a read error. V and J are TRBV18 and TRBJ2-7, with TRBD1 as a possible D gene (5 bases). The CDR3 runs to 13 residues. Germline lookup yields CDR1 KGHSH and CDR2 LQKENI. The CDR3 sequence is CASSPSRQGLLGF. CDR3 nucleotide sequence: TGTGCCAGCTCACCTTCAAGGCAGGGCCTCCTCGGCTTC.

This clone was counted between two and nine times. Here the CDR3 DNA reads TGTGCCAGCAGCTGGGACAGTTATAATGAAAAACTGTTTTTT. Amino acids: CASSWDSYNEKLFF. The chain uses TRBV5-5 and TRBJ1-4; 7 positions agree with TRBD1. The CDR3 covers 14 residues. The V segment lost 3 bases and the J segment 4 bases; nucleotides outside the gene matches: 3. Germline V gene sequence: CDR1 SGHKS, CDR2 YYEKEE (reference sequence).

This clone was detected a few times. This chain uses TRBV7-2 with TRBJ1-1; D call uncertain. The germline CDR1 and CDR2 sequences are SGHTA and FQGNSA. The V end lost 2 bases, the J end lost 3 bases, and 10 bases lay between the germline ends. This CDR3 region has 14 residues. CDR3 DNA: TGTGCCAGCAGCTTACGAGTGAGGGACACTGAAGCTTTCTTT. Residues: CASSLRVRDTEAFF.

V and J are TRBV5-1 and TRBJ1-1; D not certain. Trimming cost V 0 bases and J 10 bases, with 10 bases left between them. CDR3 length: 12 residues. CDR1 and CDR2 from the germline V gene are SGHRS and YFSETQ. Here the CDR3 DNA reads TGCGCCAGCAGCTTGGATCGGGCGGGAGCTTTCTTT. Translating gives CASSLDRAGAFF.

The genes are TRBV7-2 and TRBJ2-5, with D perhaps TRBD1 (6 bases). Germline V gene data show CDR1 as SGHTA and CDR2 as FQGNSA. The CDR3 is 14 amino acids. V gave up 4 bases and J gave up 0 bases, with 9 bases separating them. The CDR3 sequence: CASSYGQHQETQYF. The CDR3 nucleotides are TGTGCCAGCAGCTACGGACAGCACCAAGAGACCCAGTACTTC.

This clone appeared a few times. V usage is TRBV6-5 and J usage is TRBJ1-2, with 7 bases lining up with TRBD1. With V trimmed by 8 bases and J by 7 bases, 13 bases remained unmatched. From germline, CDR1 is MNHEY and CDR2 SVGAGI. CDR3 length: 14 amino acids. CDR3 sequence (DNA): TGTGCCAGCTCTCATACAAAGGGGGCGGCTGGCTACACCTTC. Its protein is CASSHTKGAAGYTF.

The chain carries TRBV19 and TRBJ2-5; D may correspond to TRBD1 or TRBD2 (6 bases each). This CDR3 has 14 amino acids. Germline V gene lookup returns CDR1 LNHDA and CDR2 SQIVND (reference sequence). Trimming left V 3 bases short and J 4 bases short, with 12 bases between. The CDR3 region has the DNA TGTGCCAGTAGTATTCAGGGGAGGATAGAGACCCAGTACTTC. Protein product: CASSIQGRIETQYF.

About this clone: A read error may account for a junction end that differs from germline. V and J are TRBV11-3 and TRBJ2-5; 7 nucleotides align to TRBD1. The CDR3 totals 15 residues. Germline values: CDR1 SGHNT, CDR2 YENEEA. The CDR3 bases are TGTGCCGGCAGTCTTACCGACAGGGCCCAAGAGACCCAGTACTTC. It yields the protein CAGSLTDRAQETQYF.

The J gene is TRBJ2-7, the V gene TRBV6-5; maybe TRBD2 (5 bases). With 0 bases removed from V and 3 bases from J, the gap between germline ends came to 15 bases. Germline CDR1 is MNHEY and CDR2 is SVGAGI. The CDR3 is 16 amino acids. CDR3: CASSYSKLGAVYEQYF. CDR3 coding DNA: TGTGCCAGCAGTTACTCGAAATTGGGAGCGGTCTACGAGCAGTACTTC.

The V and J genes are TRBV9 and TRBJ1-1, with TRBD1 matching over 8 bases. V lost 3 bases and J lost 6; bases outside the gene matches: 7. The CDR3 runs to 14 residues. The germline gives CDR1 SGDLS, CDR2 YYNGEE. For the CDR3, the DNA is TGTGCCAGCAGCGCGACTCAGGGGGCTCCTGAAGCTTTCTTT. It codes for CASSATQGAPEAFF.

J is TRBJ1-1 and V is TRBV11-3, with TRBD1 identical over 10 bases. The CDR3 runs 16 residues. Germline CDR1 is SGHNT and CDR2 is YENEEA. J gave up 11 bases and V 1 base, and 13 bases lay outside the gene matches. CDR3 protein: CASSLAAGQGPQRAFF. The CDR3 region has the DNA TGTGCCAGCAGCTTAGCCGCGGGACAGGGGCCCCAGCGGGCTTTCTTT.

In DNA form, the CDR3 reads TGTGCCAGTAGTATAGATCGGGGACAGGGGTTTAATGAGCAGTTCTTC. This codes for CASSIDRGQGFNEQFF. The rearrangement links TRBV19 to TRBJ2-1; 10 nucleotides align to TRBD1. With V trimmed by 0 bases and J by 7 bases, 6 bases remained unmatched. The CDR3 is 16 amino acids. The germline V gene encodes CDR1 LNHDA and CDR2 SQIVND (reference sequence).

V is TRBV7-8 and J is TRBJ2-2; tentatively, D is TRBD2 (5 bases). From germline, CDR1 is SGHVS and CDR2 FQNEAQ. The CDR3 totals 14 residues. V dropped 5 bases and J dropped 11 bases, with 18 bases sitting between them. The CDR3 is CASSLPSGTGELFF. CDR3 DNA: TGTGCCAGCAGCCTCCCTTCGGGTACGGGAGAGCTGTTTTTT.

This clone came up once. J is TRBJ1-2 and V is TRBV18; D is undetermined. This CDR3 region has 14 residues. The germline CDR1 and CDR2 sequences are KGHSH and LQKENI. The germline V and J ends were trimmed by 3 bases and 6 bases, with 14 bases remaining between them. CDR3 nucleotide sequence: TGTGCCAGCTCACCGGGAGATCTATGGGATGGCTACACCTTC. Translating gives CASSPGDLWDGYTF.

This chain uses TRBV9 with TRBJ1-2; a possible D gene is TRBD1 (5 bases). The CDR3 has 14 amino acids. Germline V lookup: CDR1 SGDLS, CDR2 YYNGEE. V dropped 4 bases and J dropped 6 bases, with 16 bases sitting between them. CDR3 bases: TGTGCCAGCAGCCCACGGACGGGAGGGGATGGCTACACCTTC. It codes for CASSPRTGGDGYTF. Supplemented by reference TRBV9 and TRBJ1-2, the full variable domain reads DSGVTQTPKHLITATGQRVTLRCSPRSGDLSVYWYQQSLDQGLQFLIQYYNGEERAKGNILERFSAQQFPDLHSELNLSSLELGDSALYFCASSPRTGGDGYTFGSGTRLTVV.

The V and J genes are TRBV27 and TRBJ2-5, with a tentative D call TRBD2 (5 bases). This CDR3 is built from 13 residues. Germline CDR1 and CDR2: MNHEY and SMNVEV (reference sequence). V shed 5 bases and J shed 2 bases, with 9 bases lying between them. CDR3 nucleotide sequence: TGTGCCAGCAGTAGGAGGCCTCAAGAGACCCAGTACTTC. It encodes CASSRRPQETQYF.

V and J are TRBV6-5 and TRBJ1-3, with D possibly TRBD1 on 5 matching bases. The CDR3 loop spans 16 amino acids. With 2 bases removed from V and 2 bases from J, the gap between germline ends came to 13 bases. Germline-derived CDR1 and CDR2 are MNHEY and SVGAGI. The CDR3, as DNA: TGTGCCAGCAGTTACGAGGCAGGGCCCCCTGGAAACACCATATATTTT. Translation: CASSYEAGPPGNTIYF.

J is TRBJ2-7 and V is TRBV27; TRBD2 matches at 7 bases. The germline gives CDR1 MNHEY, CDR2 SMNVEV (reference sequence). The V and J ends lost 0 bases and 4 bases, in that order; junction bases with no gene match: 6. The CDR3 is 15 amino acids. The CDR3 is CASSLSGRGGYEQYF. Here the CDR3 DNA reads TGTGCCAGCAGTTTATCGGGAAGGGGAGGGTACGAGCAGTACTTC.

The J gene is TRBJ2-3, the V gene TRBV30; D unresolved. CDR1 is GTSNPN and CDR2 is SVGIG in the germline V gene (reference sequence). The ends were cut back, 2 bases at V and 6 bases at J, with 3 bases in the middle. The CDR3 length is 10 residues. CDR3 bases: TGTGCCTGGAGTATGGATACGCAGTATTTT. Translating gives CAWSMDTQYF. The complete variable domain, with remaining parts taken from reference TRBV30 and TRBJ2-3, reads SQTIHQWPATLVQPVGSPLSLECTVEGTSNPNLYWYRQAAGRGLQLLFYSVGIGQISSEVPQNLSASRPQDRQFILSSKKLLLSDSGFYLCAWSMDTQYFGPGTRLTVL.